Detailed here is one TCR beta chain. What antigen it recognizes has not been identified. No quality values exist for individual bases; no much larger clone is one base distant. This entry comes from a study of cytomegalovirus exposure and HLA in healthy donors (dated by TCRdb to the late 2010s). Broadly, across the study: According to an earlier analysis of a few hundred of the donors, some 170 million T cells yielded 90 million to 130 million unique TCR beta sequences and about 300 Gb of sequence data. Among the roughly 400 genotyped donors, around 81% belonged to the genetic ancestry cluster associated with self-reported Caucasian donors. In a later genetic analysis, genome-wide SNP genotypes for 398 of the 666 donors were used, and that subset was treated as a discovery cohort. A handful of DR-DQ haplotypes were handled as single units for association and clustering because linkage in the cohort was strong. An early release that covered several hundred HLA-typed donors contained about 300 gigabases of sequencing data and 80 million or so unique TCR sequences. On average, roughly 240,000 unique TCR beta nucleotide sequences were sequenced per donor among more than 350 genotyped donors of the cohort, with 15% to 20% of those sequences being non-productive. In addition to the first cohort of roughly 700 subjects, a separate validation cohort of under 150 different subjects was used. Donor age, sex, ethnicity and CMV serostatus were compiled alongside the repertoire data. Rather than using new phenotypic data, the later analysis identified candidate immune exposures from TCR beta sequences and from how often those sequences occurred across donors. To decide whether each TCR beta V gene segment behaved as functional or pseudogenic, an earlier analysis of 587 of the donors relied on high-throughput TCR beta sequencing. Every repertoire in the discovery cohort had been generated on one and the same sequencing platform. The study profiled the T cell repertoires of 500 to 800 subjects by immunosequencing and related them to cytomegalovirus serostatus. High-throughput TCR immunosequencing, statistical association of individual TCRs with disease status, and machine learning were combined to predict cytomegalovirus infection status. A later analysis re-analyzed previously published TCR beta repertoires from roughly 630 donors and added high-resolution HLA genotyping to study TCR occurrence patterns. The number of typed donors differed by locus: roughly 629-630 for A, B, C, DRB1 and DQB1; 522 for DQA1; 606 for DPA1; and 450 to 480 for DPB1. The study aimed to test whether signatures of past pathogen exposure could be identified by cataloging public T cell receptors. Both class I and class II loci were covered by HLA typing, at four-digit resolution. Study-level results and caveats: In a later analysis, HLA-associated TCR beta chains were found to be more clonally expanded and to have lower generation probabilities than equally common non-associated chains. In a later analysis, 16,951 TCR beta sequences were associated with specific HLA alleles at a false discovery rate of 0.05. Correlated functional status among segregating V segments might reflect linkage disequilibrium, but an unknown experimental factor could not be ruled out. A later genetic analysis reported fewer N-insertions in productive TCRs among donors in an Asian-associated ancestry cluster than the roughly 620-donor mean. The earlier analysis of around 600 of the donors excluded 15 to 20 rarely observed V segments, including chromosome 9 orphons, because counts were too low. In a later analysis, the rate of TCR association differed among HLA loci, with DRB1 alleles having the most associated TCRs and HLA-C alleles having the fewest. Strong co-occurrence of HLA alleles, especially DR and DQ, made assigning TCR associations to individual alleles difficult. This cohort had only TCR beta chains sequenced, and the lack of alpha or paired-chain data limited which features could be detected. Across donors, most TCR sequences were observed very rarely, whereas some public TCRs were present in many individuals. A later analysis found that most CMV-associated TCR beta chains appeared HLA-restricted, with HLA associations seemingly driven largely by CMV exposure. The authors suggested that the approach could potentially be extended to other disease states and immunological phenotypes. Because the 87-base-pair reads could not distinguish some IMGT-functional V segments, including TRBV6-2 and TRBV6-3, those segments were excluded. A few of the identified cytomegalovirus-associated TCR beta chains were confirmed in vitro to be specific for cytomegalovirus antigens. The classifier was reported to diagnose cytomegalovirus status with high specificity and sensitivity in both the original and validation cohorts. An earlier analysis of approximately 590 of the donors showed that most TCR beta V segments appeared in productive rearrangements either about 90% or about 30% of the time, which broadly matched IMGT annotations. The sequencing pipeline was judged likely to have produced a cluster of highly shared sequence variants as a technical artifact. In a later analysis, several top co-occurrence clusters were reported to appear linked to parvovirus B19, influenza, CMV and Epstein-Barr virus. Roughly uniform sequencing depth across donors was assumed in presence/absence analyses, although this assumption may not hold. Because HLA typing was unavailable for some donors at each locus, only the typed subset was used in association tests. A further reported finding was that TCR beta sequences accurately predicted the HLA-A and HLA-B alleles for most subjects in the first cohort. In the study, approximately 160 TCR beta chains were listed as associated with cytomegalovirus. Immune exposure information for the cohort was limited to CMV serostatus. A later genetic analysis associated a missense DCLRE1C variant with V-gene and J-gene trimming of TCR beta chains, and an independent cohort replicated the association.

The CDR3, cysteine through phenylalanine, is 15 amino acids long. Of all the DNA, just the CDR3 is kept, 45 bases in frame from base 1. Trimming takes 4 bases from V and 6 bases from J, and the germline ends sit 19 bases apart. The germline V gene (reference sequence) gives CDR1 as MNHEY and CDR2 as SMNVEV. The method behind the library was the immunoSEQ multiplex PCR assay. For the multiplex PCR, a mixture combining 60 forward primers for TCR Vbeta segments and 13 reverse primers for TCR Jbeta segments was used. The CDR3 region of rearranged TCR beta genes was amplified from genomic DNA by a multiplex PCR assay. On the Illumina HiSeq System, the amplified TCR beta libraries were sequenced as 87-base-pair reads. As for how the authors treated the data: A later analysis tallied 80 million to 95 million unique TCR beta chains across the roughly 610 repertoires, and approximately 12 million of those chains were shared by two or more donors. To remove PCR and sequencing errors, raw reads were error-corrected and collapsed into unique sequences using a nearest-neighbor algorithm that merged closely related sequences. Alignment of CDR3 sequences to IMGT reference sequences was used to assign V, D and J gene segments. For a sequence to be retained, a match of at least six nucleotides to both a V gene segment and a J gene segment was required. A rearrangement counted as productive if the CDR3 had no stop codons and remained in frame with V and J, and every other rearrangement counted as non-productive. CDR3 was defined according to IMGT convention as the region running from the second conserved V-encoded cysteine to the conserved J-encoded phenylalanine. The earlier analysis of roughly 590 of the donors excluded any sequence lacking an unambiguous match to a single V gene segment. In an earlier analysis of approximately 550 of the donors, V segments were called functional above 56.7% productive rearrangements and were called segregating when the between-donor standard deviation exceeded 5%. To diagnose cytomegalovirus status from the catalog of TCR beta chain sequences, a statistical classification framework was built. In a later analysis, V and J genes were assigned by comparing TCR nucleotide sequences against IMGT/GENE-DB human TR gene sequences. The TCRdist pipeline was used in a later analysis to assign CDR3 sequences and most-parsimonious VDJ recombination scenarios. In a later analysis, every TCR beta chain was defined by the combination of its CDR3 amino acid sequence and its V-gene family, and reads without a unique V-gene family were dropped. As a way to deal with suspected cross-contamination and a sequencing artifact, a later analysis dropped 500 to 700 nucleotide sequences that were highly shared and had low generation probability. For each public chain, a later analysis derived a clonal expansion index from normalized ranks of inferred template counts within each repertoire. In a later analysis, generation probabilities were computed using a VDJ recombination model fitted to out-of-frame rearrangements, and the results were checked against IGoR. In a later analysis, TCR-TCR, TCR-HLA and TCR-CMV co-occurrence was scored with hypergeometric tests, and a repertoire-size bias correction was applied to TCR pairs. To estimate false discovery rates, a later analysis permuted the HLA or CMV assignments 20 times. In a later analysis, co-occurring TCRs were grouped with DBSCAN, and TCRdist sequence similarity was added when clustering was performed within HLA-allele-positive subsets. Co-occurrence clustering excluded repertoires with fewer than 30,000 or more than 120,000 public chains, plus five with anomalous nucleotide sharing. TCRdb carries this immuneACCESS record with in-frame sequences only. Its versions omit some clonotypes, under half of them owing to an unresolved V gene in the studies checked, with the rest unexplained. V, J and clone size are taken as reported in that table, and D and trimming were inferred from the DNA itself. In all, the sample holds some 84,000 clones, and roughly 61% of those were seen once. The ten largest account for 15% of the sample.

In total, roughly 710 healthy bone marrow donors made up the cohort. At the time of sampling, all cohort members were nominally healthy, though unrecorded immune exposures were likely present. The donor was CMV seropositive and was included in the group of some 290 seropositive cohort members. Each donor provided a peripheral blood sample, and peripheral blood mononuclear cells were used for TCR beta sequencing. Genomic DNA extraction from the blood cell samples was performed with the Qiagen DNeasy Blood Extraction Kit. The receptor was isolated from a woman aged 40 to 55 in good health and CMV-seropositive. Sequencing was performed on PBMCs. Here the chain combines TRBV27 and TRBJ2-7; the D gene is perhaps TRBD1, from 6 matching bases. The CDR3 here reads CASSSPSAGVFEQYF. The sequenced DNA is TGTGCCAGCAGTTCTCCTTCGGCAGGGGTCTTCGAGCAGTACTTC.